This note documents a single T cell receptor (beta chain) sequence. Its antigen is currently unknown. The data were obtained in a study of TIL therapy for anti-PD-1-resistant metastatic lung cancer. The wider study: Median patient age was around 50, ranging roughly 38-75 years. Median tumor mutation burden was roughly 1.4 mutations per megabase.

V shed 2 bases and J 0 bases; nucleotides not matched to a gene: 6. Germline V CDR1 and CDR2: SGHVS, FQNEAQ. The CDR3 is 16 amino acids. Study-level results: The baseline peripheral repertoire was partially replaced by infused TIL clonotypes that later decayed.

Noted time point: pre-treatment sample, taken before nivolumab and TIL therapy. The immunoSEQ assay was v3. Sequenced by immunoSEQ multiplex PCR; TCRdb stores in-frame clones only, minus some. There are about 17,000 clones in the sample; about three quarters occur only once, and 7.4% lies in the top ten. The chain is built from TRBV7-8 and TRBJ2-7; TRBD2 matches at 8 bases. The receptor comes from a person aged 30 to 80 with non-small cell lung cancer. The source material was blood, sampled at baseline. The CDR3 coding sequence is TGTGCCAGCAGCTTACGGGTTAGCGGGGTCTCCTACGAGCAGTACTTC. This encodes CASSLRVSGVSYEQYF. Full variable domain (outside the CDR3, taken from reference TRBV7-8 and TRBJ2-7): GAGVSQSPRYKVAKRGQDVALRCDPISGHVSLFWYQQALGQGPEFLTYFQNEAQLDKSGLPSDRFFAERPEGSVSTLKIQRTQQEDSAVYLCASSLRVSGVSYEQYFGPGTRLTVT.